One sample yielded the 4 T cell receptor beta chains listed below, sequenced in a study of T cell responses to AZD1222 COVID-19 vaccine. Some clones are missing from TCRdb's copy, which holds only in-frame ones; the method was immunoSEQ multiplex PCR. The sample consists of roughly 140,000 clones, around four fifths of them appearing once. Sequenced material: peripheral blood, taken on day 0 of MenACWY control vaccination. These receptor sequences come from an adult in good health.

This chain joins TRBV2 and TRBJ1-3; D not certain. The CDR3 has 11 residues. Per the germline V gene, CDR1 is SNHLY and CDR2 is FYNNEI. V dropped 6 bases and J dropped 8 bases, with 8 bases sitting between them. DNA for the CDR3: TGTGCCAGCAGCTTAGGGTACACCATATATTTT. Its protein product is CASSLGYTIYF.

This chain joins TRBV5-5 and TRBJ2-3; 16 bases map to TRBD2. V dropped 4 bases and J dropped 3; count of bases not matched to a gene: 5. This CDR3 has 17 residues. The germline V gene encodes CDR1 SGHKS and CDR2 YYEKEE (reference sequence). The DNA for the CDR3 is TGTGCCAGCAGCCTCGGGACTAGCGGGGGGGCAACAGATACGCAGTATTTT. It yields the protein CASSLGTSGGATDTQYF.

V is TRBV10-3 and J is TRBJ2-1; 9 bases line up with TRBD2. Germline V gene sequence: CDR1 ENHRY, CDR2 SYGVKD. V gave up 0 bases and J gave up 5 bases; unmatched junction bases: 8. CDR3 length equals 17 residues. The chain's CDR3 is CAISESKASGDNNEQFF. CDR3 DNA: TGTGCCATCAGTGAGTCGAAGGCTAGCGGGGATAACAATGAGCAGTTCTTC.

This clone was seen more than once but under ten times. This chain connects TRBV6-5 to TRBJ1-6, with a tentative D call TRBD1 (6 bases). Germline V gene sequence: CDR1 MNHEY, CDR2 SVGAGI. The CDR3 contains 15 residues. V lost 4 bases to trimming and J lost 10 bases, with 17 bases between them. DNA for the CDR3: TGTGCCAGCAGTTTCTACTCTGGGGGCGGGTCACCCCTCCACTTT. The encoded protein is CASSFYSGGGSPLHF.